This T cell receptor (beta chain) stems from a study of shared clonotypes between healthy human individuals. The table came from immunoSEQ multiplex PCR; TCRdb's copy has only in-frame clones and leaves some out. The sample has around 2,000,000 clones; about 95% are singletons. Naive CD8 cells lacked CD45RO, underwent positive selection for CCR7 and left out terminally differentiated effector memory CD45RA+ cells. Per the germline V gene, CDR1 is WSHSY and CDR2 is SAAADI. The CDR3 extends over 16 amino acids. V was pared by 2 bases and J by 7 bases, with 4 bases of the junction left unmatched. The V call is TRBV10-2, the J call TRBJ2-2; 13 bases align to TRBD2. The sample taken for sequencing was naive CD8+ T cells sorted from blood. This receptor was identified in a man between 18 and 35 years old in good health. CDR3: CASSERTSGSHGELFF. DNA of the CDR3: TGCGCCAGCAGTGAGAGGACTAGCGGGAGTCACGGGGAGCTGTTTTTT.